This entry is about one T cell receptor (beta chain). The assay was immunoSEQ multiplex PCR, and TCRdb's table has in-frame clones only and misses some. The sample lists around 100,000 clones, nearly 90% occurring once. Germline assignment: CDR1 MNHNY and CDR2 SVGAGI (reference sequence). V dropped 4 bases and J dropped 2; count of bases not matched to a gene: 5. This CDR3 spans 15 amino acids. The record originates from a study of OX40 agonist ivuxolimab in advanced cancers. Background on the study: Earlier anti-PD-1, anti-PD-L1 or anti-CTLA-4 therapy was permitted; over 35% had received some.

People who had autoimmune disease history or systemic immunosuppression were excluded. With baseline, cycle 4 day 1, and cycle 7 day 1 as timepoints, blood was sampled. This receptor was obtained from an adult with an advanced solid tumor such as melanoma, head and neck, liver or kidney cancer. This chain links TRBV6-6 with TRBJ1-1; 9 bases are shared with TRBD1. The sample in question was CD4+ or CD8+ T cells sorted from blood, obtained in a trial of the OX40 agonist ivuxolimab. The CDR3 DNA reads TGTGCCAGCAGTTTTGGGGGACAGGGTAACACTGAAGCTTTCTTT. Encoded protein: CASSFGGQGNTEAFF.